The 30 T cell receptor beta chains in this list originate from one sample, sequenced in a study of identical twins. TCRdb reanalysed the 5' RACE reads using MiXCR and keeps one entry per CDR3 protein. Here the sample spans about 1.7 million distinct CDR3 sequences, about 31% being singletons. Sequencing was carried out using cord blood. The receptor source for this set is a newborn girl in good health.

J is TRBJ2-3 and V is TRBV20-1; 11 bases match TRBD2. There are 17 residues in the CDR3. CDR1 and CDR2 (germline): DFQATT, SNEGSKA (reference sequence). V lost 1 base to trimming and J lost 0 bases; unmatched junction nucleotides: 6. CDR3 sequence: CSARAASGGNSTDTQYF. The CDR3 bases are TGCAGTGCTAGAGCAGCTAGCGGGGGGAATAGCACAGATACGCAGTATTTT.

The V and J genes are TRBV10-3 and TRBJ2-5; 16 nucleotides line up with TRBD2. The J segment lost 11 bases and the V segment lost 4 bases, leaving 7 bases of the junction unmatched. This CDR3 is built from 15 residues. Germline loops: CDR1 ENHRY, CDR2 SYGVKD. The CDR3 here is CAISAGTSGRVEQYF. The CDR3 bases are TGTGCCATCAGTGCAGGGACTAGCGGGAGGGTTGAGCAGTACTTC.

The rearrangement links TRBV20-1 to TRBJ2-7; TRBD2 matches at 7 bases. CDR3 length equals 14 residues. In germline, CDR1 is DFQATT, CDR2 SNEGSKA (reference sequence). The J segment lost 1 base and the V segment lost 4 bases, leaving 7 bases of the junction unmatched. CDR3 loop: CSATLLALSYEQYF. CDR3 bases: TGCAGTGCTACCCTACTAGCGCTGTCCTACGAGCAGTACTTC.

This clonotype showed up just once. This sequence joins TRBV20-1 and TRBJ2-7; a possible D gene is TRBD2 (5 bases). The last part of the DNA fits TRBJ2-5 better; the J call may be wrong. Per germline, CDR1 DFQATT and CDR2 SNEGSKA (reference sequence). There are 13 residues in the CDR3. CDR3 residues: CRPQERRIETQYF. CDR3 nucleotides: TGCAGACCTCAGGAAAGGAGGATCGAGACCCAGTACTTC.

Only a few counts were recorded for this clonotype. The chain carries TRBV29-1 and TRBJ2-7, with D possibly being TRBD1 (5 bases). V shed 3 bases and J shed 1 base, with 10 bases lying between them. Germline CDR1 reads SQVTM; CDR2 reads ANQGSEA. The length of the CDR3 is 13 residues. CDR3: CSVDGAGSYEQYF. DNA for the CDR3: TGCAGCGTTGATGGGGCAGGATCCTACGAGCAGTACTTC.

CDR3 sequence: CASSLRLGTGLAYEQYF. The CDR3, as DNA: TGTGCCAGCAGCTTAAGGTTAGGGACAGGTCTAGCCTACGAGCAGTACTTC. This sequence joins TRBV27 and TRBJ2-7; 8 nucleotides align to TRBD1. The CDR3 is made up of 17 amino acids. CDR1 is MNHEY and CDR2 is SMNVEV in the germline V gene (reference sequence). J gave up 2 bases and V 6 bases, and 15 bases lay outside the gene matches.

The rearrangement links TRBV28 to TRBJ2-1; 12 positions agree with TRBD2. CDR1 and CDR2 (germline): MDHEN, SYDVKM. CDR3 length: 18 amino acids. The junction had 7 bases not matched to a gene; V was cut back by 4 bases and J by 0 bases. CDR3 residues: CASSSTLTSGSSYNEQFF. The CDR3 bases are TGTGCCAGCAGTTCCACCCTGACTAGCGGGAGCTCCTACAATGAGCAGTTCTTC. The full variable domain, rest sourced from reference TRBV28 and TRBJ2-1, is DVKVTQSSRYLVKRTGEKVFLECVQDMDHENMFWYRQDPGLGLRLIYFSYDVKMKEKGDIPEGYSVSREKKERFSLILESASTNQTSMYLCASSSTLTSGSSYNEQFFGPGTRLTVL.

V and J are TRBV14 and TRBJ1-2; 10 nucleotides align to TRBD1. The CDR3 extends over 16 amino acids. V trimming: 1 base; J trimming: 1 base; junction bases outside the gene matches: 3. Germline V CDR1 and CDR2: SGHDN, FVKESK. The CDR3 here is CASSQAGQGVNYGYTF. The CDR3, as DNA: TGTGCCAGCAGCCAAGCCGGACAGGGGGTTAACTATGGCTACACCTTC.

Of note for this clonotype: Since a much larger clone is just one base distant, this may be a read error. The chain couples TRBV12-3 or TRBV12-4 to TRBJ2-1; TRBD2 agrees at 9 bases. The J call may be faulty, since TRBJ2-7 better matches the DNA end. CDR3 size: 14 residues. CDR3 nucleotides: TGTGCCAGCAGTTGGGCTAGCGGGAACTACGAGCAGTACTTC. Translated, it gives CASSWASGNYEQYF.

This chain joins TRBV20-1 and TRBJ1-2; 7 bases match TRBD1. J gave up 7 bases and V 6 bases, and 8 bases lay outside the gene matches. CDR1 is DFQATT, CDR2 SNEGSKA, per germline (reference sequence). The CDR3 has 12 residues. In DNA form, the CDR3 reads TGCAGTGCCGCCGACAGGGAAGGTGGCTACACCTTC. This encodes CSAADREGGYTF.

This clonotype was picked up a small number of times. J is TRBJ2-1 and V is TRBV24-1; D remains unclear. The V and J ends lost 4 bases and 10 bases respectively, with 10 bases between them. The CDR3 totals 12 residues. CDR1 and CDR2 from the germline V gene are KGHDR and SFDVKD. CDR3 nucleotide sequence: TGTGCCACCAGTGACCGAGGACGGGAGCAGTTCTTC. This gives the protein CATSDRGREQFF.

The chain joins TRBV12-3 or TRBV12-4 to TRBJ2-2; unclear D gene. The CDR3 totals 15 residues. The V and J ends lost 5 bases and 4 bases respectively, with 14 bases between them. The CDR3 nucleotides read TGTGCCAGCAGTGCTCAGATACTATCCACCGGGGAGCTGTTTTTT. Translated: CASSAQILSTGELFF.

This clonotype has only a few counts. J is TRBJ2-2 and V is TRBV7-2; unclear D gene. With 1 base removed from V and 2 bases from J, the gap between germline ends came to 5 bases. Germline-derived CDR1 and CDR2 are SGHTA and FQGNSA. The CDR3 sequence is 14 residues long. The CDR3 reads CASSLDFNTGELFF. Written as DNA, the CDR3 is TGTGCCAGCAGCTTAGACTTCAACACCGGGGAGCTGTTTTTT.

This chain joins TRBV18 and TRBJ2-6; a weak D match, TRBD1 (5 bases). The CDR3 is made up of 16 amino acids. The germline V gene encodes CDR1 KGHSH and CDR2 LQKENI. Trimming stripped 5 bases from V and 6 bases from J, with 17 bases between. CDR3 loop: CASSNDQGVAANVLTF. The CDR3 DNA sequence: TGTGCCAGCTCAAATGACCAGGGCGTCGCGGCCAACGTCCTGACTTTC.

Regarding this clonotype: One end of the junction varies from germline; a read error may be responsible. The J gene is TRBJ2-5, the V gene TRBV3-1; D call uncertain. From germline, CDR1 is LGHDT and CDR2 YNNKEL (reference sequence). The CDR3 runs to 12 residues. The chain's CDR3 is CANSRFQETQYF. The CDR3 DNA reads as TGTGCCAACAGCAGATTCCAAGAGACCCAGTACTTC.

This clonotype was counted a few times. This chain links TRBV3-1 with TRBJ2-1; D perhaps matches TRBD1 (5 bases). From germline, CDR1 is LGHDT and CDR2 YNNKEL (reference sequence). The CDR3 is made up of 16 amino acids. The V gene lost 4 bases and the J gene lost 3 bases, with 16 bases spanning the gap. The CDR3 sequence is CASSRPLGRVYNEQFF. The CDR3 coding sequence is TGTGCCAGCAGCCGCCCACTGGGGCGTGTCTACAATGAGCAGTTCTTC.

The rearrangement uses TRBV5-5 and TRBJ2-1, with 11 bases that match TRBD2. CDR3 size: 16 residues. The V gene end was trimmed by 1 base and the J gene end by 2 bases; junction bases not matched to a gene: 2. Per germline, CDR1 SGHKS and CDR2 YYEKEE (reference sequence). The CDR3 reads CASSLTSGSTYNEQFF. DNA for the CDR3: TGTGCCAGCAGCTTGACTAGCGGGAGCACCTACAATGAGCAGTTCTTC.

This chain connects TRBV7-2 to TRBJ2-7; no firm D call. The CDR3 length is 15 residues. Trimming took off 0 bases at V and 3 bases at J, with 12 bases between the two ends. The germline V gene has CDR1 SGHTA and CDR2 FQGNSA. CDR3 region: CASSLALRPLYEQYF. DNA of the CDR3: TGTGCCAGCAGCTTAGCGCTTAGGCCCCTCTACGAGCAGTACTTC.

This clonotype was detected only a few times. The chain employs TRBV20-1 and TRBJ2-7; 10 nucleotides align to TRBD2. There are 14 residues in the CDR3. Losses at the gene ends were 3 bases for V and 4 bases for J; bases not matched to a gene: 6. Germline V gene sequence: CDR1 DFQATT, CDR2 SNEGSKA (reference sequence). CDR3 in DNA: TGCAGTGCTAGGGAGTCTAGCGGGGGTTACGAGCAGTACTTC. Encoded protein: CSARESSGGYEQYF.

This clonotype was observed a few times. The rearrangement joins TRBV5-1 to TRBJ2-5; no clear D gene. V was pared by 6 bases and J by 4 bases, with 13 bases between. This CDR3 comprises 13 residues. Germline-derived CDR1 and CDR2 are SGHRS and YFSETQ. CDR3 sequence reads: CASTVSRLETQYF. CDR3 DNA sequence: TGCGCCAGCACCGTCTCCCGGCTAGAGACCCAGTACTTC.

This chain joins TRBV7-2 and TRBJ2-4; D might be TRBD1 (7 bases). The germline gives CDR1 SGHTA, CDR2 FQGNSA. There are 15 residues in the CDR3. The V gene lost 3 bases and the J gene lost 6 bases, with 15 bases spanning the gap. CDR3 sequence reads: CASSFSGGRANIQYF. CDR3 coding DNA: TGTGCCAGCAGCTTTTCAGGGGGGCGAGCAAACATTCAGTACTTC. Full variable domain (rest looked up from reference TRBV7-2 and TRBJ2-4): GAGVSQSPSNKVTEKGKDVELRCDPISGHTALYWYRQSLGQGLEFLIYFQGNSAPDKSGLPSDRFSAERTGGSVSTLTIQRTQQEDSAVYLCASSFSGGRANIQYFGAGTRLSVL.

This clonotype was seen only a few times. This chain connects TRBV10-3 to TRBJ2-1; TRBD2 aligns across 12 bases. With 4 bases clipped from V and 9 bases from J, the junction kept 4 bases outside the gene matches. CDR3 size: 14 residues. The V gene's germline CDR1 is ENHRY and CDR2 SYGVKD. The CDR3 DNA reads as TGTGCCATCAGTGGGACTAGCGGGAACTCTGAGCAGTTCTTC. It specifies CAISGTSGNSEQFF.

The rearrangement joins TRBV10-3 to TRBJ2-5, with 7 bases that match TRBD2. Trimming cost V 6 bases and J 5 bases; bases outside gene matches: 12. The CDR3 totals 15 residues. CDR1 is ENHRY, CDR2 SYGVKD, per germline. CDR3 region: CAIRPTSAPSETQYF. In DNA, the CDR3 is TGTGCCATCAGACCTACTAGCGCGCCTTCCGAGACCCAGTACTTC.

This chain connects TRBV6-6 to TRBJ2-4; 9 bases agree with TRBD1. The CDR3 loop spans 13 amino acids. The V segment lost 2 bases and the J segment 13 bases; nucleotides outside the gene matches: 6. Germline CDR1 reads MNHNY; CDR2 reads SVGAGI (reference sequence). DNA of the CDR3: TGTGCCAGCAGTTACGGACAGGGGAGTGAGCAGTACTTC. As protein: CASSYGQGSEQYF.

The chain recombines TRBV28 with TRBJ2-7; 8 bases fit TRBD1. The CDR3 consists of 15 residues. The J segment lost 1 base and the V segment lost 5 bases, leaving 7 bases of the junction unmatched. Germline CDR1 and CDR2: MDHEN and SYDVKM. The CDR3 region is CASSPPHRGSYEQYF. CDR3 DNA: TGTGCCAGCAGTCCCCCCCACAGGGGGTCCTACGAGCAGTACTTC.

This clonotype was detected only a few times. CDR3: CASSFSRDLPNRSYEQYF. In DNA, the CDR3 is TGCGCCAGCAGCTTCTCCCGGGACTTGCCTAACCGCTCCTACGAGCAGTACTTC. This chain connects TRBV5-1 to TRBJ2-7, with a weak D call TRBD2 (6 bases). The CDR3 covers 18 residues. V lost 2 bases and J lost 0, with 21 bases in between. Germline CDR1 SGHRS, CDR2 YFSETQ.

The rearrangement links TRBV30 to TRBJ1-1, with a possible D match to TRBD1 (5 bases). This CDR3 spans 15 amino acids. V shed 1 base and J shed 2 bases, with 14 bases lying between them. Germline CDR1 reads GTSNPN; CDR2 reads SVGIG (reference sequence). The CDR3 region has the DNA TGTGCCTGGAGTGGCCTGGGGACGGGAAACACTGAAGCTTTCTTT. This sequence encodes CAWSGLGTGNTEAFF.

The genes are TRBV28 and TRBJ2-7, with D hard to call. The germline gives CDR1 MDHEN, CDR2 SYDVKM. Trimming pared 3 bases from V and 1 base from J, leaving 10 bases between. The CDR3 has 14 amino acids. CDR3: CASSFSPPSYEQYF. DNA for the CDR3: TGTGCCAGCAGTTTTTCCCCCCCATCCTACGAGCAGTACTTC.

V is TRBV12-3 or TRBV12-4 and J is TRBJ1-1; unclear D gene. CDR3 length: 11 amino acids. Between the trimmed V and J ends, which lost 4 bases and 7 bases, there was a span of 7 bases. CDR3 nucleotides: TGTGCCAGCAGTTCCTTTGTTGAAGCTTTCTTT. Protein sequence: CASSSFVEAFF.

The CDR3 reads CASRQAPDEQYF. In nucleotides, the CDR3 is TGTGCCAGCAGGCAGGCACCCGACGAGCAGTACTTC. The chain joins TRBV25-1 to TRBJ2-7; the D is unclear. Trimming shortened V by 6 bases and J by 5 bases, and 11 bases separated the two germline ends. CDR1 and CDR2 from the germline V gene are MGHDK and SYGVNS. The length of the CDR3 is 12 residues.